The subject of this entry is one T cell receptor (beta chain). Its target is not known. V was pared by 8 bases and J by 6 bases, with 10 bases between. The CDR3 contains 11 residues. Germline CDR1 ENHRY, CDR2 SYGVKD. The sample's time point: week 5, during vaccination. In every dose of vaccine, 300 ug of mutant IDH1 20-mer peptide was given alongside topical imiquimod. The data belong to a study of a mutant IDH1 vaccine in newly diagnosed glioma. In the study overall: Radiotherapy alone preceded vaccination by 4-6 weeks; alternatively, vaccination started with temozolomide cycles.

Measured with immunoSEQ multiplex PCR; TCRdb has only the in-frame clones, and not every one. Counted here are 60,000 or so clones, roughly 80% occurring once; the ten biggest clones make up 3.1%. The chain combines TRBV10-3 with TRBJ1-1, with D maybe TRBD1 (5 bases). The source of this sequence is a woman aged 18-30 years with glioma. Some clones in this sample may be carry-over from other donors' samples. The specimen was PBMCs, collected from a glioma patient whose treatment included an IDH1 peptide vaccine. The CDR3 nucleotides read TGTGCCATCCAGAGGGGCTCTGAAGCTTTCTTT. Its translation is CAIQRGSEAFF.